The sample holds a few counts of the clone carrying this T cell receptor (beta chain). Molecular barcoding with unique molecular identifiers was used for the TCRbeta library. TCRdb called the PCR reads again in MiXCR, with one record for every CDR3 protein. The data hold 250,000 to 300,000 distinct CDR3 sequences, with about a tenth observed a single time. The sample originates from a study of T-cell reconstitution after alpha-beta-depleted transplantation in children. This receptor was identified in a human donor who donated a stem cell graft to a child with SCID. The sample here was PBMCs from the stem cell graft donor, taken from the stem cell graft.

CDR3 loop: CASSESRWTNEQFF. The CDR3 DNA follows: TGCGCCAGCAGTGAGTCGCGTTGGACCAATGAGCAGTTCTTC. J is TRBJ2-1 and V is TRBV10-2, with D uncertain. This CDR3 has 14 amino acids. Deletions cut 0 bases from V and 6 bases from J, with 9 bases between. The V gene's germline CDR1 is WSHSY and CDR2 SAAADI.